Listed below are T cell receptor beta chains from one sample, sequenced in a study of T cells in Graves' hyperthyroidism and ophthalmopathy. TCRdb recomputed calls from the multiplex PCR reads with MiXCR, one row per CDR3 protein. The repertoire includes some 500,000 distinct CDR3 sequences, approximately 25% of them detected once, and approximately 10% sits in the top ten. The specimen sequenced was blood. All receptors come from a woman under 40 with Graves' ophthalmopathy. The CDR3 runs from the conserved cysteine through the conserved F or W. Fields, in order: D gene, J gene, V gene, CDR3 length, clone size, CDR3 DNA, CDR3 protein. The D gene is left open where the match is weak. Some rows mark clone size as missing; the rest say once, few, many or name a class of expanded clone.

>NA|TRBJ1-1|TRBV12-3/TRBV12-4|15|many
TGTGCCAGCAGTTTAGCCGGTGGGAGGAGGACTGAAGCTTTCTTT
CASSLAGGRRTEAFF
>NA|TRBJ2-3|TRBV6-5|16|many
TGTGCCAGCAGTTACTACCTGGGCGGCAACACAGATACGCAGTATTTT
CASSYYLGGNTDTQYF
>TRBD2|TRBJ2-5|TRBV7-7|16|few
TGTGCTAGCAGCCCGGGACTAGCGGGGGACCAAGAGACCCAGTACTTC
CASSPGLAGDQETQYF
>NA|TRBJ2-5|TRBV7-6|15|NA
TGTGCCAGCAGCTTAGGTTGGGGCCCCCAAGAGACCCAGTACTTC
CASSLGWGPQETQYF
>NA|TRBJ2-5|TRBV20-1|11|NA
TGCAGTGCTACCACCGGGCCCACCCAGTACTTC
CSATTGPTQYF
>TRBD1|TRBJ2-5|TRBV29-1|14|many
TGCAGCGTCGGGACAGGCCTGCTGGGAGAGACCCAGTACTTC
CSVGTGLLGETQYF
>TRBD1|TRBJ1-6|TRBV12-3/TRBV12-4|16|NA
TGTGCCAGCAGGGAGACCGGGACAGGGTCCAATTCACCCCTCCACTTT
CASRETGTGSNSPLHF
>TRBD1|TRBJ2-7|TRBV7-2|14|NA
TGTGCCAGCAGATCCCGGGACAGGCGCTCCGAGCAGTACTTC
CASRSRDRRSEQYF
>NA|TRBJ2-2|TRBV13|12|NA
TGTGCCAGCAGCTCTACTTTCGGGGAGCTGTTTTTT
CASSSTFGELFF
>TRBD1|TRBJ1-1|TRBV6-5|15|few
TGTGCCAGCATTATCCACGAGGCAGGGGGCACTGAAGCTTTCTTT
CASIIHEAGGTEAFF
>NA|TRBJ1-5|TRBV4-1|15|NA
TGCGCCAGCAGCCAAGTTGTAATATCAGGTCAGCCCCAGCATTTT
CASSQVVISGQPQHF
>NA|TRBJ2-5|TRBV9|15|many
TGTGCCAGCAGCGTAGGGGCCACGGACCAAGAGACCCAGTACTTC
CASSVGATDQETQYF
>TRBD1|TRBJ1-2|TRBV28|15|many
TGTGCCAGCAGTTTATGGGCGACAGGGGGCAACGGCTACACCTTC
CASSLWATGGNGYTF
>NA|TRBJ2-7|TRBV7-2|17|many
TGTGCCAGCAGCTTTAAGCATTGGACAGCAAGCTCCTACGAGCAGTACTTC
CASSFKHWTASSYEQYF
>TRBD2|TRBJ2-4|TRBV5-1|15|many
TGCGCCAGCAGCTTGACTAGCGGGGGGCCAAACATTCAGTACTTC
CASSLTSGGPNIQYF
>NA|TRBJ2-7|TRBV5-1|15|many
TGCGCCAGCAGCTTTTTCGGCGGAGTGGGCTACGAGCAGTACTTC
CASSFFGGVGYEQYF
>NA|TRBJ2-7|TRBV6-1|13|many
TGTGCCAGCAGCATGACAGGTCCCTACGAGCAGTACTTC
CASSMTGPYEQYF
>NA|TRBJ1-6|TRBV20-1|14|few
TGCAGTGCTAGAGAACGGGAAGGGGTCTCACCCCTCCACTTT
CSAREREGVSPLHF
>TRBD1|TRBJ2-7|TRBV6-5|13|many
TGTGCCAGCAGCTCCTCAGGGGGCTACGAGCAGTACTTC
CASSSSGGYEQYF
>NA|TRBJ1-2|TRBV11-1|13|NA
TGTGCCAGCACCCCCGGGCCGGCGGGTGGCTACACCTTC
CASTPGPAGGYTF
>TRBD1|TRBJ1-6|TRBV27|16|many
TGTGCCAGCAGTTTAACCCCGGACAGGGGAGTTTCACCCCTCCACTTT
CASSLTPDRGVSPLHF
>TRBD1|TRBJ2-7|TRBV28|16|few
TGTGCCAGCAGTTTCACCGGGACAGTCAAGTCCTACGAGCAGTACTTC
CASSFTGTVKSYEQYF
>TRBD2|TRBJ2-5|TRBV28|15|many
TGTGCCAGCAGTTTAAGGGGACTACCGCAAGAGACCCAGTACTTC
CASSLRGLPQETQYF
>TRBD2|TRBJ2-5|TRBV20-1|14|NA
TGCAGTGCGAAAGCGGGGATGGGCCAAGAGACCCAGTACTTC
CSAKAGMGQETQYF
>TRBD1|TRBJ1-2|TRBV6-1|16|many
TGTGCCAGCGGGCGACTTCACGACAGGGAGAACTATGGCTACACCTTC
CASGRLHDRENYGYTF
>NA|TRBJ1-1|TRBV20-1|13|many
TGCAGTGCCCCGGGGGCGGGAGGCACTGAAGCTTTCTTT
CSAPGAGGTEAFF
>TRBD1|TRBJ1-2|TRBV6-5|17|many
TGTGCCAGCAGTTCCACTTTGACAGGGGGCGTAAGAAATGGCTACACCTTC
CASSSTLTGGVRNGYTF
>NA|TRBJ1-1|TRBV20-1|11|few
TGCAGTGCCACCGACGGTACTGAAGCTTTCTTT
CSATDGTEAFF
>NA|TRBJ1-5|TRBV4-1|15|few
TGCGCCAGCAGCCAGACAGGTGTTGGCAATCAGCCCCAGCATTTT
CASSQTGVGNQPQHF
>NA|TRBJ2-5|TRBV6-2/TRBV6-3|13|many
TGTGCCAGCAGTTACCGTCCGGAAGAGACCCAGTACTTC
CASSYRPEETQYF
>TRBD1|TRBJ1-5|TRBV19|16|few
TGTGCCAGTAGTACGTATCCGGGACAGGGCAATCAGCCCCAGCATTTT
CASSTYPGQGNQPQHF
>NA|TRBJ2-2|TRBV15|15|many
TGTGCCACCAGCAGAGTCCTACCTGGGGCCGGGGAGCTGTTTTTT
CATSRVLPGAGELFF
>NA|TRBJ1-1|TRBV12-3/TRBV12-4|13|many
TGTGCCAGCATCATAGGGCGGGCAGATGAAGCTTTCTTT
CASIIGRADEAFF
>NA|TRBJ1-1|TRBV7-2|13|many
TGTGCCAGCAGCTTAGGGACTGAAACTGAAGCTTTCTTT
CASSLGTETEAFF
>NA|TRBJ1-1|TRBV6-5|16|many
TGTGCCAGCAGTTACTGGAATTGGCTCTATAACACTGAAGCTTTCTTT
CASSYWNWLYNTEAFF
>TRBD1|TRBJ1-3|TRBV2|15|many
TGTGCCAGTGCAAGGGACAGTTTCTCTGGAAACACCATATATTTT
CASARDSFSGNTIYF
>NA|TRBJ1-1|TRBV12-3/TRBV12-4|17|NA
TGTGCCAGCAGTTTAGCGGGGGGGACCGCGGCGAACACTGAAGCTTTCTTT
CASSLAGGTAANTEAFF
>NA|TRBJ1-2|TRBV7-8|14|NA
TGTGCCAGCAGCTTAAGGGGCAGGGGTGTGGGCTACACCTTC
CASSLRGRGVGYTF
>TRBD2|TRBJ2-5|TRBV28|13|many
TGTGCCAGCGTTCGCGGGGGGGCGGAGACCCAGTACTTC
CASVRGGAETQYF
>NA|TRBJ2-7|TRBV7-3|13|many
TGTGCCAGCAGCTTAACTATGCTCAGCGAGCAGTACTTC
CASSLTMLSEQYF
>TRBD1|TRBJ1-2|TRBV27|18|many
TGTGCCAGCAGTTCCCTCACCTTGGACAGGCGCACTAACTATGGCTACACCTTC
CASSSLTLDRRTNYGYTF
>NA|TRBJ1-5|TRBV28|15|few
NA
CASSSSLNSNQPQHF
>NA|TRBJ2-3|TRBV11-2|15|many
TGTGCCAGCAGCTTAGTTGGGGGAGTAGCAGATACGCAGTATTTT
CASSLVGGVADTQYF
>NA|TRBJ1-5|TRBV6-1|15|many
TGTGCCAGCAGTGACAACAGGGTATCCAATCAGCCCCAGCATTTT
CASSDNRVSNQPQHF
>TRBD1|TRBJ1-2|TRBV18|17|many
TGTGCCAGCTCACCGAACAGGGGGTTCGTTGCTAACTATGGCTACACCTTC
CASSPNRGFVANYGYTF
>NA|TRBJ2-2|TRBV6-1|13|many
TGTGCCAGCACCTCCACAGGCACCGGGGAGCTGTTTTTT
CASTSTGTGELFF
>NA|TRBJ2-2|TRBV5-1|14|many
TGCGCCAGCAGCCCGGACAGCGAAACCGGGGAGCTGTTTTTT
CASSPDSETGELFF
>NA|TRBJ2-5|TRBV6-2/TRBV6-3|14|NA
TGTGCCAGCACCCGCAGGGGAGTCCAAGAGACCCAGTACTTC
CASTRRGVQETQYF
>NA|TRBJ2-7|TRBV6-1|14|NA
TGTGCCAGCAGTCGTCGGGGGCCCTCCTACGAGCAGTACTTC
CASSRRGPSYEQYF
>NA|TRBJ2-5|TRBV4-2|17|many
TGTGCCAGCAGCCAAGAAAGGACCAGGGGAGGTGTGGAGACCCAGTACTTC
CASSQERTRGGVETQYF
>NA|TRBJ1-1|TRBV20-1|12|NA
TGCAGTGCTAGTGGTGGTTGGACTGAAGCTTTCTTT
CSASGGWTEAFF
>NA|TRBJ1-5|TRBV6-1|13|many
TGTGCCAGTGCCCGGCTAGACAACTCGCCCCAGCATTTT
CASARLDNSPQHF
>TRBD2|TRBJ2-7|TRBV29-1|14|many
TGCAGCGTTGAAGTGGGACTAGAGCGGTTCGAGCAGTACTTC
CSVEVGLERFEQYF
>NA|TRBJ2-2|TRBV24-1|14|few
TGTGCCACATCAGGACAGTCGAACACCGGGGAGCTGTTTTTT
CATSGQSNTGELFF
>NA|TRBJ2-5|TRBV11-2|16|many
TGTGCCAGCAGCCTCCTCGGGGTGGCCAGGGAGGAGACCCAGTACTTC
CASSLLGVAREETQYF
>TRBD2|TRBJ2-5|TRBV29-1|14|few
TGCAGCGTTGTTCGGGCGGGGGGAGTGGAGACCCAGTACTTC
CSVVRAGGVETQYF
>NA|TRBJ2-7|TRBV4-2|15|many
TGTGCCAGCAGCCAAGATAGTGTGAGCCCGGACGAGCAGTACTTC
CASSQDSVSPDEQYF
>NA|TRBJ1-5|TRBV7-2|14|many
TGTGCCAGCAGCCAAGGAAGGGGCAATCAGCCCCAGCATTTT
CASSQGRGNQPQHF
>TRBD1|TRBJ2-7|TRBV7-3|13|NA
TGTGCCAGCAGCTCGGACAGGGGCCTCGAGCAGTACTTC
CASSSDRGLEQYF